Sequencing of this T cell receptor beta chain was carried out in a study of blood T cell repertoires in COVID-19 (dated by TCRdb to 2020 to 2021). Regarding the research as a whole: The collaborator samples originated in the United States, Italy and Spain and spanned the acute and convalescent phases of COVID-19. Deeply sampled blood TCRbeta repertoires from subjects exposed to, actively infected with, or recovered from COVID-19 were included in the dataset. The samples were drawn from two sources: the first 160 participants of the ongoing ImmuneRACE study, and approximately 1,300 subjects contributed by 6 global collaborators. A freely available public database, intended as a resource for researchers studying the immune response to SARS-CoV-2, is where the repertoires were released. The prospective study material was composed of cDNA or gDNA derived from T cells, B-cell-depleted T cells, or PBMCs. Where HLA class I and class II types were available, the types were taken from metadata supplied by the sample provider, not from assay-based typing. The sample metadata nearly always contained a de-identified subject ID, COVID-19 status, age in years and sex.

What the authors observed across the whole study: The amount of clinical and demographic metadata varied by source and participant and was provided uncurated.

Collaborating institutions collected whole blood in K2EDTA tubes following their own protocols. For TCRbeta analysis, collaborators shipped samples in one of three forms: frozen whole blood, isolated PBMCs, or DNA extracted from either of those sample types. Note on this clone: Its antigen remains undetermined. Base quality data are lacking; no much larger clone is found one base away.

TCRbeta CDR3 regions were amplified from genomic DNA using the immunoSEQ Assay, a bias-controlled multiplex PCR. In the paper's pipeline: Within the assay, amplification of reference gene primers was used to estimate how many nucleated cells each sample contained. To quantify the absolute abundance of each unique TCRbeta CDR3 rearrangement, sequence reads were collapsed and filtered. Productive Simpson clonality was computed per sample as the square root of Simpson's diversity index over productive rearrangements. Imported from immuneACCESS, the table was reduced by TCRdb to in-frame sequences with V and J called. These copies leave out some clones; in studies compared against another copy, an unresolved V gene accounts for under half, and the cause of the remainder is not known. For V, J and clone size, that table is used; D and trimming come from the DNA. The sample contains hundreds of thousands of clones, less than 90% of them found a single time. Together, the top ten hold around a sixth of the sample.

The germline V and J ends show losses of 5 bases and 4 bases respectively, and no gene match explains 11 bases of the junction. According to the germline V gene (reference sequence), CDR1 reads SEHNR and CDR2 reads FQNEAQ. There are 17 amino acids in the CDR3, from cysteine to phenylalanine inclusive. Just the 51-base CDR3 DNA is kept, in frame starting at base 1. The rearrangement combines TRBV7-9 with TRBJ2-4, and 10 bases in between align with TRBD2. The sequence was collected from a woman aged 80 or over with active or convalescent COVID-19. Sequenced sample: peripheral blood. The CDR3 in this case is CASSPPLAGAFKNIQYF. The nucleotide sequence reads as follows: TGTGCCAGCAGCCCTCCCCTAGCGGGGGCCTTTAAAAACATTCAGTACTTC. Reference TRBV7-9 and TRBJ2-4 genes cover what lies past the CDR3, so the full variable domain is DTGVSQNPRHKITKRGQNVTFRCDPISEHNRLYWYRQTLGQGPEFLTYFQNEAQLEKSRLLSDRFSAERPKGSFSTLEIQRTEQGDSAMYLCASSPPLAGAFKNIQYFGAGTRLSVL.